Listed below are T cell receptor beta chains from one sample, sequenced in a study of cytomegalovirus exposure and HLA in healthy donors. Sequencing was performed with immunoSEQ multiplex PCR; in TCRdb, only in-frame clones are kept and a portion is missing. This table holds 120,000 or so clones, about 10% found once. The sequencing input was PBMCs. These receptors came from a woman between 18 and 29 years old in good health and CMV-seropositive. Each CDR3 is given with its conserved first and last residue. The D gene is left open where the match is weak. Expanded clones are given a class, and other clones once, few, many or no size at all.

abundance: NA
len: 18
d_gene: TRBD1
v_gene: TRBV5-4
j_gene: TRBJ2-7
CDR3nt: TGTGCCAGCAGCTTTGACCGTGTGACAGGGGTGAGCTCCTACGAGCAGTACTTC
CDR3aa: CASSFDRVTGVSSYEQYF

abundance: NA
len: 15
d_gene: NA
v_gene: TRBV4-1
j_gene: TRBJ1-2
CDR3nt: TGCGCCAGCAGCCAAGCGGCAGGGCCTAACTATGGCTACACCTTC
CDR3aa: CASSQAAGPNYGYTF

abundance: few
len: 17
d_gene: TRBD2
v_gene: TRBV30
j_gene: TRBJ2-5
CDR3nt: TGTGCCTGGACCCAATTGGGGGGACTAGCGGGCCAAGAGACCCAGTACTTC
CDR3aa: CAWTQLGGLAGQETQYF

abundance: few
len: 15
d_gene: TRBD1
v_gene: TRBV19
j_gene: TRBJ2-7
CDR3nt: TGTGCCAGTAGCAATATCGGGACAGGGGCCCACGAGCAGTACTTC
CDR3aa: CASSNIGTGAHEQYF

abundance: NA
len: 15
d_gene: NA
v_gene: TRBV9
j_gene: TRBJ1-2
CDR3nt: TGTGCCAGCAGCTTGAGACAGGCGGTCACCGGTGGCTACACCTTC
CDR3aa: CASSLRQAVTGGYTF

abundance: NA
len: 14
d_gene: NA
v_gene: TRBV6-5
j_gene: TRBJ1-6
CDR3nt: TGTGCCAGCAGCGGAACAGGGTACAATTCACCCCTCCACTTT
CDR3aa: CASSGTGYNSPLHF

abundance: NA
len: 14
d_gene: TRBD1
v_gene: TRBV28
j_gene: TRBJ1-5
CDR3nt: TGTGCCAGCAGTTTATCCGACAGGGATCAGCCCCAGCATTTT
CDR3aa: CASSLSDRDQPQHF

abundance: few
len: 13
d_gene: NA
v_gene: TRBV9
j_gene: TRBJ1-5
CDR3nt: TGTGCCAGCAGCTCCCCCCCAGGTTGGGCCCAGCATTTT
CDR3aa: CASSSPPGWAQHF

abundance: NA
len: 17
d_gene: NA
v_gene: TRBV11-3
j_gene: TRBJ2-2
CDR3nt: TGTGCCAGCAGCCAAAGGTTGGGAGGAGGGAGAGCCGGGGAGCTGTTTTTT
CDR3aa: CASSQRLGGGRAGELFF

abundance: NA
len: 14
d_gene: TRBD1
v_gene: TRBV7-9
j_gene: TRBJ2-7
CDR3nt: TGTGCCAGCAGCCCACCGACAGGGGGTAACGAGCAGTACTTC
CDR3aa: CASSPPTGGNEQYF

abundance: NA
len: 16
d_gene: TRBD2
v_gene: TRBV5-1
j_gene: TRBJ2-1
CDR3nt: TGCGCCAGCACCCCTCTAGGCGGGAGTGAATACAATGAGCAGTTCTTC
CDR3aa: CASTPLGGSEYNEQFF

abundance: few
len: 15
d_gene: TRBD1
v_gene: TRBV6-1
j_gene: TRBJ1-2
CDR3nt: TGTGCCAGCAGTTCTAGGACAGGGTTAAACTATGGCTACACCTTC
CDR3aa: CASSSRTGLNYGYTF

abundance: few
len: 12
d_gene: NA
v_gene: TRBV5-6
j_gene: TRBJ2-3
CDR3nt: TGTGCCAGCAGCTTTTCTGCAGATACGCAGTATTTT
CDR3aa: CASSFSADTQYF

abundance: NA
len: 15
d_gene: TRBD1
v_gene: TRBV28
j_gene: TRBJ1-1
CDR3nt: TGTGCCAGCAGTACTCCCGGACAGGCGGTCACTGAAGCTTTCTTT
CDR3aa: CASSTPGQAVTEAFF

abundance: NA
len: 15
d_gene: TRBD1
v_gene: TRBV7-9
j_gene: TRBJ1-1
CDR3nt: TGTGCCAGCAGCCGGACAGGGGGAAAGAACACTGAAGCTTTCTTT
CDR3aa: CASSRTGGKNTEAFF

abundance: NA
len: 15
d_gene: TRBD1
v_gene: TRBV5-6
j_gene: TRBJ2-1
CDR3nt: TGTGCCAGCAGCTCGGGACAGAATCCGTACAATGAGCAGTTCTTC
CDR3aa: CASSSGQNPYNEQFF

abundance: NA
len: 14
d_gene: TRBD2
v_gene: TRBV18
j_gene: TRBJ2-1
CDR3nt: TGTGCCAGCTCCTACCGTCCTAGCGGGTCTGAGCAGTTCTTC
CDR3aa: CASSYRPSGSEQFF

abundance: NA
len: 15
d_gene: TRBD2
v_gene: TRBV7-8
j_gene: TRBJ2-1
CDR3nt: TGTGCCAGCAGCTGGATATCTAGCGGAGACCATGAGCAGTTCTTC
CDR3aa: CASSWISSGDHEQFF

abundance: few
len: 14
d_gene: TRBD1
v_gene: TRBV6-5
j_gene: TRBJ2-7
CDR3nt: TGTGCCAGCAGTTACTTGGACAGGGTCTACGAGCAGTACTTC
CDR3aa: CASSYLDRVYEQYF

abundance: NA
len: 15
d_gene: TRBD1
v_gene: TRBV6-1
j_gene: TRBJ2-3
CDR3nt: TGTGCCAGCACCAAGGGACAGGGGGGCACAGATACGCAGTATTTT
CDR3aa: CASTKGQGGTDTQYF

abundance: NA
len: 14
d_gene: TRBD1
v_gene: TRBV7-2
j_gene: TRBJ2-7
CDR3nt: TGTGCCAGCGGTAACAGGGGGTCCAGATACGAGCAGTACTTC
CDR3aa: CASGNRGSRYEQYF

abundance: few
len: 14
d_gene: NA
v_gene: TRBV7-2
j_gene: TRBJ2-1
CDR3nt: TGTGCCAGCAGCCCCATTAGGGGGGGTCCTGAGCAGTTCTTC
CDR3aa: CASSPIRGGPEQFF

abundance: NA
len: 13
d_gene: TRBD1
v_gene: TRBV12-5
j_gene: TRBJ2-3
CDR3nt: TGTGCTAGTGCCAGGACAGGGGCAGATACGCAGTATTTT
CDR3aa: CASARTGADTQYF

abundance: few
len: 15
d_gene: NA
v_gene: TRBV5-4
j_gene: TRBJ1-1
CDR3nt: TGTGCCAGCAGCTTGGGCAACAGGGTTAACACTGAAGCTTTCTTT
CDR3aa: CASSLGNRVNTEAFF

abundance: NA
len: 15
d_gene: NA
v_gene: TRBV5-1
j_gene: TRBJ2-5
CDR3nt: TGCGCCAGCAGCTTGGCCGGGGGGCGCGAAGAGACCCAGTACTTC
CDR3aa: CASSLAGGREETQYF